A single sample is the source of the 10 T cell receptor beta chains below, sequenced in a study of T cell responses to AZD1222 COVID-19 vaccine. The repertoire was sequenced with immunoSEQ multiplex PCR; TCRdb's copy has only in-frame clones and lacks some. The table records some 130,000 clones, more than 75% of them present only once. The source material was peripheral blood, sampled on day 0 of AZD1222 vaccination. Source of these receptors: an adult in good health.

The CDR3 bases are TGTGCCAGCAGCCATAGCAGAAGCTCCTACAATGAGCAGTTCTTC. Translation gives CASSHSRSSYNEQFF. This rearrangement joins TRBV3-1 (or the pseudogene TRBV3-2) to TRBJ2-1; D not resolved. The germline CDR1 and CDR2 sequences are LGHDT and YNNKEL (reference sequence). The CDR3 sequence is 15 residues long. Trimming left V 3 bases short and J 0 bases short, with 9 bases between.

The chain is built from TRBV5-1 and TRBJ2-4; D unclear. Trimming shortened V by 1 base and J by 7 bases, and 15 bases separated the two germline ends. This CDR3 has 15 residues. Germline CDR1 SGHRS, CDR2 YFSETQ. In DNA, the CDR3 is TGCGCCAGCAGCTTGAAGGGCCCCGGAGAGAACATTCAGTACTTC. Translated, it gives CASSLKGPGENIQYF.

The rearrangement links TRBV3-1 (or the pseudogene TRBV3-2) to TRBJ2-4; 9 bases map to TRBD2. The ends lost 2 bases at V and 1 base at J; junction bases unmatched: 6. Germline lookup yields CDR1 LGHDT and CDR2 YNNKEL (reference sequence). The length of the CDR3 is 17 residues. DNA of the CDR3: TGTGCCAGCAGCCAAAAAGGCAGCGGGGGGGCCAAAAACATTCAGTACTTC. It codes for CASSQKGSGGAKNIQYF.

J is TRBJ1-1 and V is TRBV9; D is perhaps TRBD1 (5 bases). V lost 4 bases, J lost 0 bases, and 10 bases lay in between. The CDR3 spans 14 residues. Germline V gene sequence: CDR1 SGDLS, CDR2 YYNGEE. This CDR3 is CASSPGRMNTEAFF. For the CDR3, the DNA is TGTGCCAGCAGCCCAGGGAGGATGAACACTGAAGCTTTCTTT.

Concerning this clone itself: Other DNA sequences of this sample code for an identical CDR3. J is TRBJ2-3 and V is TRBV12-5; D is uncertain. Germline CDR1 reads LGHNT; CDR2 reads FRNRAP. Trimming cost V 1 base and J 4 bases, with 9 bases left between them. The CDR3 runs to 14 residues. The CDR3 loop is CASGLGTVADTQYF. In nucleotides, the CDR3 is TGTGCTAGTGGTTTGGGAACAGTTGCAGATACGCAGTATTTT. Full variable domain (outside the CDR3, taken from reference TRBV12-5 and TRBJ2-3): DARVTQTPRHKVTEMGQEVTMRCQPILGHNTVFWYRQTMMQGLELLAYFRNRAPLDDSGMPKDRFSAEMPDATLATLKIQPSEPRDSAVYFCASGLGTVADTQYFGPGTRLTVL.

The CDR3 DNA follows: TGTGCCAGCAGTCCCGGGGAGGGGACGAGTGAAAAACTGTTTTTT. It translates to CASSPGEGTSEKLFF. The genes are TRBV6-5 and TRBJ1-4; D may be TRBD1 (5 bases). CDR1 and CDR2 (germline): MNHEY, SVGAGI. Trimming shortened V by 5 bases and J by 7 bases, and 17 bases separated the two germline ends. The CDR3 contains 15 residues.

The chain has TRBV6-5 and TRBJ1-1; D is unclear. The V gene lost 9 bases and the J gene lost 1 base, with 6 bases spanning the gap. Germline V lookup: CDR1 MNHEY, CDR2 SVGAGI. This CDR3 spans 11 amino acids. The CDR3, as DNA: TGTGCCAGTAGGCGGAACACTGAAGCTTTCTTT. Amino acid sequence: CASRRNTEAFF.

The rearrangement joins TRBV6-5 to TRBJ1-1, with D uncertain. V was shortened by 2 bases and J by 1 base, with 8 bases between the two germline ends. Germline V CDR1 and CDR2: MNHEY, SVGAGI. The CDR3 runs to 14 residues. As DNA, the CDR3 is TGTGCCAGCAGTTACAGGGCCGCGAACACTGAAGCTTTCTTT. Translating gives CASSYRAANTEAFF.

CDR3 amino acids: CASSSRGPLETQYF. The CDR3 region has the DNA TGTGCCAGTAGTAGCAGGGGGCCCCTGGAGACCCAGTACTTC. The chain combines TRBV19 with TRBJ2-5, with TRBD1 identical over 8 bases. CDR1 is LNHDA and CDR2 is SQIVND in the germline V gene (reference sequence). V trimming: 4 bases; J trimming: 5 bases; junction bases outside the gene matches: 6. CDR3 size: 14 residues.

Details on this clone: This same CDR3 is encoded by further DNA sequences in the sample. The chain uses TRBV12-3 or TRBV12-4 and TRBJ1-4; weak D call: TRBD1 (5 bases). Between the trimmed V and J ends, which lost 6 bases and 7 bases, there was a span of 12 bases. This CDR3 is 13 amino acids long. CDR3: CASSLGGSEKLFF. DNA of the CDR3: TGTGCCAGCAGCCTTGGGGGGAGTGAAAAACTGTTTTTT.